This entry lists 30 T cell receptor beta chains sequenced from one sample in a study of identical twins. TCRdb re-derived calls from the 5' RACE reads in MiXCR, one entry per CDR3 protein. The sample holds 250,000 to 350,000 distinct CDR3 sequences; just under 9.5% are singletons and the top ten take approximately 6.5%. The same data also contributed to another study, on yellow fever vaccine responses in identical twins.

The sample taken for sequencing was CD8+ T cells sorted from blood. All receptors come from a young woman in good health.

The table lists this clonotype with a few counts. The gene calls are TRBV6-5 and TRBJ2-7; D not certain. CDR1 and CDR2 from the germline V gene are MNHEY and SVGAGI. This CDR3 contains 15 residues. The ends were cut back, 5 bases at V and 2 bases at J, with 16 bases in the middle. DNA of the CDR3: TGTGCCAGCAGTACTGGGCCCTGGAGCACCTACGAGCAGTACTTC. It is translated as CASSTGPWSTYEQYF.

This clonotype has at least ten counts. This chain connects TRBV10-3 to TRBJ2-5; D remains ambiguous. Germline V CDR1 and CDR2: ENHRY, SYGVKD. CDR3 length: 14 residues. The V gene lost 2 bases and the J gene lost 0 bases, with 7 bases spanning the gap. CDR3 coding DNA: TGTGCCATCAGTGAGATAGTAAACCAAGAGACCCAGTACTTC. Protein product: CAISEIVNQETQYF.

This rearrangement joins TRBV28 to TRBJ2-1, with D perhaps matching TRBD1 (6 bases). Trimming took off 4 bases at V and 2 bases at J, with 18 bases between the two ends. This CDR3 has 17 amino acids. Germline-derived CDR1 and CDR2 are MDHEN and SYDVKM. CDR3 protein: CASSSYREIMAYNEQFF. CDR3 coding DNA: TGTGCCAGCAGTTCCTACAGGGAAATAATGGCCTACAATGAGCAGTTCTTC.

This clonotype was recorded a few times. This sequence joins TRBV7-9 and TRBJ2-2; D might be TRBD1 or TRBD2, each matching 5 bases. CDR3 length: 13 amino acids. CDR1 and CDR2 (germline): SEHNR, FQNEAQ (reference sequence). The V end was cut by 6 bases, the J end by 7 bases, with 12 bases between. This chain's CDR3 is CASSSGAGGELFF. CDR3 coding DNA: TGTGCCAGCAGTTCCGGGGCAGGCGGGGAGCTGTTTTTT. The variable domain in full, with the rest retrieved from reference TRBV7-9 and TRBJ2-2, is DTGVSQNPRHKITKRGQNVTFRCDPISEHNRLYWYRQTLGQGPEFLTYFQNEAQLEKSRLLSDRFSAERPKGSFSTLEIQRTEQGDSAMYLCASSSGAGGELFFGEGSRLTVL.

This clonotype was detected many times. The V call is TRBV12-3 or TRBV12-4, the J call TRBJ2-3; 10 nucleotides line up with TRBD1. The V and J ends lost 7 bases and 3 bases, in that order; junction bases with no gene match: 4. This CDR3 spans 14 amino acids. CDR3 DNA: TGTGCCAGCACACGACAGGGGGCAACAGATACGCAGTATTTT. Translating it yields CASTRQGATDTQYF.

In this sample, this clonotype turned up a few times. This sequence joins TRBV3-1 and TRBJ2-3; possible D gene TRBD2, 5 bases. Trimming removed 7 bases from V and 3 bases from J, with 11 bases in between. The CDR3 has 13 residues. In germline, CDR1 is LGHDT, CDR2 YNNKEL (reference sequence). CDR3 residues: CASTRGATDTQYF. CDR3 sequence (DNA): TGTGCCAGCACCCGGGGAGCGACAGATACGCAGTATTTT.

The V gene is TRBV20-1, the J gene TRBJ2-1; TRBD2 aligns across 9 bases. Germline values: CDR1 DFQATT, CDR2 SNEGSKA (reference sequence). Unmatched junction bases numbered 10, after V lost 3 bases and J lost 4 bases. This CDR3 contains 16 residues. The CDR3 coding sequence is TGCAGTGCTAGTTCTTCTAGCGGGACTACATACAATGAGCAGTTCTTC. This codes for CSASSSSGTTYNEQFF.

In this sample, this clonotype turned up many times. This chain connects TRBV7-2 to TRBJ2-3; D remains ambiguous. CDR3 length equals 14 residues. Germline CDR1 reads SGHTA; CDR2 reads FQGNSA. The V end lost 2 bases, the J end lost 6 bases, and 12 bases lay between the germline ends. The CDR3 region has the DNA TGTGCCAGCAGCTTATTAGGCGGTCGGGATACGCAGTATTTT. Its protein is CASSLLGGRDTQYF.

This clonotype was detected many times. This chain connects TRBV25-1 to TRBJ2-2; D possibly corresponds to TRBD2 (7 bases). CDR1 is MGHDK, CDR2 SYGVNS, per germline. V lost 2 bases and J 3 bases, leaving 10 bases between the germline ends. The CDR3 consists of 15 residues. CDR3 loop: CASSEQGRDTGELFF. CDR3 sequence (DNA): TGTGCCAGCAGTGAACAGGGGAGGGACACCGGGGAGCTGTTTTTT.

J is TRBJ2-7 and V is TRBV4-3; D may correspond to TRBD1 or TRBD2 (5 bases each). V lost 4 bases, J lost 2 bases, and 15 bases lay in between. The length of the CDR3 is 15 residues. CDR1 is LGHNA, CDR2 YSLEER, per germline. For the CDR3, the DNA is TGCGCCAGCAGCCCGGGACCGACCGAAACCTACGAGCAGTACTTC. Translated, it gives CASSPGPTETYEQYF.

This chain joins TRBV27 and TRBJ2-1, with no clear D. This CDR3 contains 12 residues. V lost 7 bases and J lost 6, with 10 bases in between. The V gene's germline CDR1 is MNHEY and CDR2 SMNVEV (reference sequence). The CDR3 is CASNHGGNEQFF. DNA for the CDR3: TGTGCCAGCAACCACGGTGGCAATGAGCAGTTCTTC.

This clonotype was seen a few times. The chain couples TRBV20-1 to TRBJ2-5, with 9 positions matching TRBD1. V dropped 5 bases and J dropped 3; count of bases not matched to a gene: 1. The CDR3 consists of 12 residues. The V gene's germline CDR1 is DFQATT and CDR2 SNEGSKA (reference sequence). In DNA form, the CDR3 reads TGCAGTGCTTGGACAGGGGAAGAGACCCAGTACTTC. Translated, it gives CSAWTGEETQYF.

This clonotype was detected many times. The CDR3 DNA follows: TGTGCCAGCAGTTACTCCCCAGATACGCAGTATTTT. Protein: CASSYSPDTQYF. This rearrangement joins TRBV6-5 to TRBJ2-3, with D unresolved. The germline V gene encodes CDR1 MNHEY and CDR2 SVGAGI. This CDR3 comprises 12 residues. Trimming shortened V by 0 bases and J by 4 bases, and 2 bases separated the two germline ends.

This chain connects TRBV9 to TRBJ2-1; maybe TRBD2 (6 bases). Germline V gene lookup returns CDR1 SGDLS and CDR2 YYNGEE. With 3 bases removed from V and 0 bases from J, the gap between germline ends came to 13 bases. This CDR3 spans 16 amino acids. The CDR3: CASSASGVNSYNEQFF. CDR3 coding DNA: TGTGCCAGCAGCGCGTCGGGGGTTAACTCCTACAATGAGCAGTTCTTC.

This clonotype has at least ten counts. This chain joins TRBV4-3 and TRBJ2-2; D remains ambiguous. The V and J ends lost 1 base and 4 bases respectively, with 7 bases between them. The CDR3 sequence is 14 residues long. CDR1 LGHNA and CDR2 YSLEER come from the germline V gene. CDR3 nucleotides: TGCGCCAGCAGCCAAGGATTTGGCACCGGGGAGCTGTTTTTT. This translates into CASSQGFGTGELFF.

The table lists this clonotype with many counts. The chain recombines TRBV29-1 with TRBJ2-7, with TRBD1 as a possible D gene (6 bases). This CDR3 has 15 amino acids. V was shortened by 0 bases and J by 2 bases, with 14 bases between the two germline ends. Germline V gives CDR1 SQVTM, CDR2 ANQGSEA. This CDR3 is CSVEEVNRATYEQYF. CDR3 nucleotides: TGCAGCGTTGAAGAAGTTAACAGGGCTACCTACGAGCAGTACTTC.

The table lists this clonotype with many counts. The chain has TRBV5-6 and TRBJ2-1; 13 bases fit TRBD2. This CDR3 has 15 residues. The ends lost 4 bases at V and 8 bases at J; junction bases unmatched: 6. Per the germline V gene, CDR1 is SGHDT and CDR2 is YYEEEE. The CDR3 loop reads CASSRTSGRADEQFF. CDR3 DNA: TGTGCCAGCAGCCGGACTAGCGGGAGAGCGGATGAGCAGTTCTTC.

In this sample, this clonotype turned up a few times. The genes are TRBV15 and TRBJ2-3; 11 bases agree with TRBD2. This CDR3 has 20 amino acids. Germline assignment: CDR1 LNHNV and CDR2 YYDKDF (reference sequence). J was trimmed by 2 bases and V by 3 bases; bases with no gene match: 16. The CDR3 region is CATSSPGLAESRLNTDTQYF. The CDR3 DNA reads TGTGCCACCAGCAGCCCGGGACTAGCGGAATCCCGACTAAACACAGATACGCAGTATTTT.

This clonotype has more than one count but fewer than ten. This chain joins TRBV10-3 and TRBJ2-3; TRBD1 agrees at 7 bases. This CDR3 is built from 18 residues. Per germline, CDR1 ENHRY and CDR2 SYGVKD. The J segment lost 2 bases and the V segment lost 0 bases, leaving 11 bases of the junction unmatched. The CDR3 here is CAISESLIRDSPTDTQYF. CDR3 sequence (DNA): TGTGCCATCAGTGAGTCCCTAATCCGGGACAGCCCCACAGATACGCAGTATTTT.

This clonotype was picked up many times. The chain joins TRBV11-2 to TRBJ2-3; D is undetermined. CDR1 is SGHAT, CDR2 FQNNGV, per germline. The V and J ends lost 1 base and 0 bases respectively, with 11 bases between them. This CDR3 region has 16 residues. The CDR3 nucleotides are TGTGCCAGCAGCTTAGTCCCTAGTCTAAGCACAGATACGCAGTATTTT. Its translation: CASSLVPSLSTDTQYF.

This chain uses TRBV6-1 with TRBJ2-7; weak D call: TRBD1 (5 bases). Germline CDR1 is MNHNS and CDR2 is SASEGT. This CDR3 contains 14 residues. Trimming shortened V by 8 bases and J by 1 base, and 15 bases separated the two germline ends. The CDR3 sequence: CASGSGIESYEQYF. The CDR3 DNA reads TGTGCCAGCGGGTCAGGGATCGAGTCCTACGAGCAGTACTTC.

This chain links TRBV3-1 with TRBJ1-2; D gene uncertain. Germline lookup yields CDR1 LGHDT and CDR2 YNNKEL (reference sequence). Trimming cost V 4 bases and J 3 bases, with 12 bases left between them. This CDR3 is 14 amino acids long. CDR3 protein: CASSLLRTDYGYTF. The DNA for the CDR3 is TGTGCCAGCAGCCTCCTAAGGACGGACTATGGCTACACCTTC.

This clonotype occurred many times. CDR3 nucleotides: TGTGCCAGCAGTTTATTTCGGGACAGGGGGCATCAAAATGAGCAGTTCTTC. Protein: CASSLFRDRGHQNEQFF. This sequence joins TRBV28 and TRBJ2-1; TRBD1 matches at 12 bases. Germline V CDR1 and CDR2: MDHEN, SYDVKM. The CDR3 has 17 residues. V lost 1 base to trimming and J lost 7 bases; unmatched junction nucleotides: 8.

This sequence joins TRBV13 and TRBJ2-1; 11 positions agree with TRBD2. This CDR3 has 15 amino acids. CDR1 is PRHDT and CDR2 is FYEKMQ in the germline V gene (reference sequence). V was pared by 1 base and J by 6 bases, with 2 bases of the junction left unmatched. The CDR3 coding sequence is TGTGCCAGCAGCTTAGATGGACTAGCGGGCAATGAGCAGTTCTTC. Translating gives CASSLDGLAGNEQFF.

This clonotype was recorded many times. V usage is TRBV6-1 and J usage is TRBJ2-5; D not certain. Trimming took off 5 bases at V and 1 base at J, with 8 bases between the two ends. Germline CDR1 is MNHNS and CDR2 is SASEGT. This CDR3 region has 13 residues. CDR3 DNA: TGTGCCAGCAGTCCCGGTCCCCAAGAGACCCAGTACTTC. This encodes CASSPGPQETQYF.

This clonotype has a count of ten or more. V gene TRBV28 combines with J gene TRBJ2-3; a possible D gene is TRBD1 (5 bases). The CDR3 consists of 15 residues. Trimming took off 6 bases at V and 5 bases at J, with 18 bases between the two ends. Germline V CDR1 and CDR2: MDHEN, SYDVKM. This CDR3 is CASSSRQRLQDTQYF. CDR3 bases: TGTGCCAGCAGCTCCAGACAGCGACTGCAAGATACGCAGTATTTT.

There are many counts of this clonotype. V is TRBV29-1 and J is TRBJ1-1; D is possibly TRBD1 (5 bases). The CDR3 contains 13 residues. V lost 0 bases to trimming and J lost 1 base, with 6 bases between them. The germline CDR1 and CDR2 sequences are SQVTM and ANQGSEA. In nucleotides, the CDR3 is TGCAGCGTTGAAGATGACAGGAACACTGAAGCTTTCTTT. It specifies CSVEDDRNTEAFF.

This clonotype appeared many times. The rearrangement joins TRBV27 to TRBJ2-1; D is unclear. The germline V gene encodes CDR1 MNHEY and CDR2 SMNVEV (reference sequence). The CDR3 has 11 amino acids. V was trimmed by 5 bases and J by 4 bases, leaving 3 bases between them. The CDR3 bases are TGTGCCAGCAGTGAGTACAATGAGCAGTTCTTC. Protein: CASSEYNEQFF.

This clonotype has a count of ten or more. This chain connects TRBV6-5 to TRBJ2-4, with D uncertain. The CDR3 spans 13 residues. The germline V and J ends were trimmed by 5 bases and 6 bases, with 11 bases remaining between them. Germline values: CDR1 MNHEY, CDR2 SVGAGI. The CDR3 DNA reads TGTGCCAGCAGTCTCGCGGCGGCAAACATTCAGTACTTC. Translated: CASSLAAANIQYF.

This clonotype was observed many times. CDR3 region: CSASRGAGEVDTQYF. CDR3 sequence (DNA): TGCAGTGCTAGCCGGGGAGCGGGGGAGGTAGATACGCAGTATTTT. This chain uses TRBV20-1 with TRBJ2-3, with 8 bases that match TRBD2. V lost 3 bases, J lost 5 bases, and 10 bases stayed unmatched. Germline V gives CDR1 DFQATT, CDR2 SNEGSKA (reference sequence). The CDR3 is made up of 15 amino acids.